Only one count was recorded for the clone carrying this TCR beta chain. Antigen specificity is unknown. These data belong to a study of regulatory T cells in long-lasting Graves disease. The CDR3 totals 14 residues. V lost 6 bases to trimming and J lost 4 bases, with 15 bases between them. CDR1 is SGHVS and CDR2 is FQNEAQ in the germline V gene. Whole-study findings and limits: TRBV28, TRBJ1-2 and TRBJ2-5 were favored in persistent disease. Relative to new patients (roughly 970), persistent patients exhibited greater sharing of public clonotypes (around 2,700).

Time point in this sample: newly diagnosed GD, antithyroid drugs for less than 3 months. There was RNA extracted from PBMCs, and the TCR library was made from it. The EDTA tubes were filled with around 9.2 milliliters of drawn peripheral blood. Building of the TCR beta libraries involved iRepertoire HTBI primers and Arm-PCR of CDR3 regions. Original handling: Detected in the samples were roughly 60 TRBV and about 15 TRBJ segments. TCRdb called the multiplex PCR reads again in MiXCR, with one record for every CDR3 protein. The V and J calls, along with clone size, are taken from TCRdb and not from the paper's own processing. The sample lists hundreds of thousands of distinct CDR3 sequences; more than 15% were seen once.

The source material was peripheral blood mononuclear cells (PBMCs), sampled at new diagnosis, from a patient treated with antithyroid drugs. This TCR was recovered from a female donor with Graves disease. The chain links TRBV7-8 to TRBJ1-1, with D perhaps matching TRBD1 (6 bases). The DNA of the CDR3 is TGTGCCAGCAGGCTCGACAGACAGGCCACTGAAGCTTTCTTT. Translating it yields CASRLDRQATEAFF.